This TCR beta chain was recorded in a study of CD8 T cell repertoires and HIV-1 epitope variants. Study information: Control wells had CMV/EBV/flu peptides, negative Ebola AY9, or no peptide. T cells were cultured for more than 9 days with cytokines added on days 3 and 7.

Germline V lookup: CDR1 LGHNA, CDR2 YSLEER. The ends were cut back, 0 bases at V and 4 bases at J, with 12 bases in the middle. The CDR3 length is 15 residues. This clone was detected only once. Its antigen is still unknown. Measured with immunoSEQ multiplex PCR; TCRdb has only the in-frame clones, and not every one. The sample lists 5,500 to 6,500 clones; 50% to 80% were seen once. Sequences were obtained from cultured CD8+ T cells derived from PBMCs. The chain couples TRBV4-3 to TRBJ1-2; D gene unclear. The clonotype comes from a male donor with HIV. The CDR3 region is CASSQDAGGGYGYTF. CDR3 bases: TGCGCCAGCAGCCAAGACGCGGGAGGAGGCTATGGCTACACCTTC.